Following are 15 T cell receptor beta chains from one sample sequenced in a study of Ad26.COV2.S vaccination and SARS-CoV-2 variants (dated by TCRdb to about 2021). Library generation was performed with the immunoSEQ multiplex PCR assay. As stored in TCRdb, this immuneACCESS dataset retains in-frame rearrangements with V and J assigned. A fraction of the clones does not appear; measured against another copy, unresolved V genes explain less than half of the discrepancy, and the remainder lacks a known reason. The sample records roughly 400,000 clones, roughly 88% of which are singletons. Roughly 3.9% of the sample goes to the ten largest clones. What this sample's treatment or condition label stands for: around 19 received Ad26.COV2.S at low or high dose, single or two shots; roughly five received placebo; per-sample allocation not given. Repertoires of vaccine and placebo recipients were sequenced from samples collected on day 63 after the first injection.

This sample comprised peripheral blood, obtained in a trial of Ad26.COV2.S vaccine versus placebo. Receptor source: a person aged 18 to 59 who received the Ad26.COV2.S COVID-19 vaccine or a placebo.

V is TRBV5-6 and J is TRBJ1-1; no clear D. This CDR3 region has 15 residues. Germline CDR1 SGHDT, CDR2 YYEEEE. With 0 bases removed from V and 5 bases from J, the gap between germline ends came to 14 bases. The CDR3 here is CASSLASRMGTEAFF. Here the CDR3 DNA reads TGTGCCAGCAGCTTGGCCTCCAGGATGGGGACTGAAGCTTTCTTT.

The chain has TRBV28 and TRBJ2-1; D tentatively reads TRBD1 or TRBD2 (6 bases each). CDR3 length: 16 residues. V lost 5 bases to trimming and J lost 5 bases, with 19 bases between them. Germline assignment: CDR1 MDHEN and CDR2 SYDVKM. CDR3 DNA sequence: TGTGCCAGCAGTCCGGAGGGGGTCTGGATAAACAATGAGCAGTTCTTC. It is translated as CASSPEGVWINNEQFF.

The V call is TRBV7-2, the J call TRBJ2-2; 7 nucleotides agree with TRBD2. The CDR3 has 14 amino acids. Germline CDR1 reads SGHTA; CDR2 reads FQGNSA. J was trimmed by 4 bases and V by 4 bases; bases with no gene match: 3. The CDR3 loop is CASSSGLPTGELFF. The CDR3 DNA sequence: TGTGCCAGCAGCTCGGGACTACCCACCGGGGAGCTGTTTTTT.

The rearrangement links TRBV7-6 to TRBJ2-1, with 10 bases identical to TRBD1. CDR3 length: 15 amino acids. The V segment lost 5 bases and the J segment 8 bases; nucleotides outside the gene matches: 9. Germline V lookup: CDR1 SGHVS, CDR2 FNYEAQ. The CDR3 DNA reads TGTGCCAGCAGCGTCGACAGGGGGCATGGGGATGAGCAGTTCTTC. Its protein is CASSVDRGHGDEQFF.

The chain has TRBV4-1 and TRBJ2-1; TRBD2 matches at 9 bases. This CDR3 has 15 residues. J gave up 3 bases and V 4 bases, and 4 bases lay outside the gene matches. The germline gives CDR1 MGHRA, CDR2 YSYEKL. The CDR3 here is CASSLTSGDYNEQFF. CDR3 sequence (DNA): TGCGCCAGCAGCCTGACTAGCGGAGACTACAATGAGCAGTTCTTC.

This clone was counted only a few times. V is TRBV30 and J is TRBJ1-5; D not resolved. The germline V gene encodes CDR1 GTSNPN and CDR2 SVGIG (reference sequence). Trimming cost V 0 bases and J 10 bases, with 16 bases left between them. The CDR3 contains 14 residues. The CDR3: CAWSVRADSHPQHF. In DNA, the CDR3 is TGTGCCTGGAGTGTAAGGGCGGATTCTCATCCCCAGCATTTT.

V and J are TRBV29-1 and TRBJ2-5, with D perhaps being TRBD1 or TRBD2 (5 bases each). Trimming removed 1 base from V and 14 bases from J, with 11 bases in between. CDR3 size: 10 residues. The germline gives CDR1 SQVTM, CDR2 ANQGSEA. CDR3 coding DNA: TGCAGCGTTGAAGGGGACGCCGTATACTTC. Translated: CSVEGDAVYF. Looking up the rest from reference TRBV29-1 and TRBJ2-5 gives the full variable domain: SAVISQKPSRDICQRGTSLTIQCQVDSQVTMMFWYRQQPGQSLTLIATANQGSEATYESGFVIDKFPISRPNLTFSTLTVSNMSPEDSSIYLCSVEGDAVYFGPGTRLLVL.

Note on this clone: This sample also contains other DNA sequences that code for the same CDR3. V gene TRBV9 combines with J gene TRBJ2-2; D is ambiguous. CDR1 and CDR2 (germline): SGDLS, YYNGEE. CDR3 size: 13 residues. Trimming pared 0 bases from V and 2 bases from J, leaving 2 bases between. In nucleotides, the CDR3 is TGTGCCAGCAGCGTAGGAAACACCGGGGAGCTGTTTTTT. It yields the protein CASSVGNTGELFF.

This CDR3 is CATSDSGTGGQETQYF. CDR3 sequence (DNA): TGTGCCACCAGTGATTCCGGGACAGGGGGCCAAGAGACCCAGTACTTC. The chain couples TRBV24-1 to TRBJ2-5, with 11 positions matching TRBD1. The CDR3 consists of 16 residues. CDR1 KGHDR and CDR2 SFDVKD come from the germline V gene. The J segment lost 1 base and the V segment lost 2 bases, leaving 2 bases of the junction unmatched.

V gene TRBV18 combines with J gene TRBJ2-7, with D possibly being TRBD1 or TRBD2 (5 bases each). The CDR3 loop spans 16 amino acids. Per the germline V gene, CDR1 is KGHSH and CDR2 is LQKENI. The germline V and J ends were trimmed by 3 bases and 2 bases, with 17 bases remaining between them. CDR3 protein: CASSPAGTGNTYEQYF. The CDR3 nucleotides read TGTGCCAGCTCACCCGCCGGGACGGGGAATACCTACGAGCAGTACTTC.

The rearrangement uses TRBV7-2 and TRBJ2-7; D remains unclear. The V and J ends lost 2 bases and 6 bases respectively, with 11 bases between them. Germline CDR1 SGHTA, CDR2 FQGNSA. This CDR3 comprises 13 residues. The CDR3 DNA follows: TGTGCCAGCAGCTTAACCCCCCTGGGCGAGCAGTACTTC. Its protein product is CASSLTPLGEQYF. Full variable domain (missing parts from reference TRBV7-2 and TRBJ2-7): GAGVSQSPSNKVTEKGKDVELRCDPISGHTALYWYRQSLGQGLEFLIYFQGNSAPDKSGLPSDRFSAERTGGSVSTLTIQRTQQEDSAVYLCASSLTPLGEQYFGPGTRLTVT.

The CDR3 bases are TGTGCCAGCAGCTCCCAGGGGATGCCTAATGAAAAACTGTTTTTT. Translating it yields CASSSQGMPNEKLFF. The V gene is TRBV7-2, the J gene TRBJ1-4; TRBD1 is a possible D gene (6 bases). The ends were cut back, 4 bases at V and 3 bases at J, with 12 bases in the middle. Germline values: CDR1 SGHTA, CDR2 FQGNSA. The CDR3 totals 15 residues.

This rearrangement joins TRBV19 to TRBJ2-7, with 7 bases matching TRBD1. This CDR3 is 14 amino acids long. Germline V gene lookup returns CDR1 LNHDA and CDR2 SQIVND (reference sequence). Germline trimming cut 5 bases from V and 0 bases from J; bases unmatched to any gene: 4. The CDR3 sequence: CASSADRISYEQYF. The CDR3 DNA reads TGTGCCAGTAGTGCGGACAGGATCTCCTACGAGCAGTACTTC.

This chain connects TRBV4-3 to TRBJ2-7, with D unresolved. CDR3 length: 13 amino acids. Germline V gene lookup returns CDR1 LGHNA and CDR2 YSLEER. V was trimmed by 0 bases and J by 3 bases, leaving 6 bases between them. CDR3 coding DNA: TGCGCCAGCAGCCAAGAACGATACTACGAGCAGTACTTC. Translation: CASSQERYYEQYF.

This clone was recorded only once. The chain employs TRBV7-9 and TRBJ2-1; 8 bases align to TRBD1. The germline V gene encodes CDR1 SEHNR and CDR2 FQNEAQ (reference sequence). The CDR3 has 14 residues. Unmatched junction bases numbered 7, after V lost 6 bases and J lost 6 bases. The CDR3 region is CASRYQGAGNEQFF. The CDR3 coding sequence is TGTGCCAGCAGATACCAGGGGGCTGGCAATGAGCAGTTCTTC.